The clone carrying this T cell receptor beta chain was seen a handful of times. These data originate in a study of T cells in tumors after PD-1 blockade. Study details: Patients received pembrolizumab 200 mg every 3 weeks or cemiplimab 350 mg every 2 weeks.

Trimming removed 3 bases from V and 8 bases from J, with 17 bases in between. Germline lookup yields CDR1 MGHDK and CDR2 SYGVNS. This CDR3 contains 15 residues. Assay: immunoSEQ multiplex PCR; the TCRdb copy retains only in-frame clones and omits some. Here the sample spans roughly 47,000 clones, more than 70% being singletons. Input was about 550 ng to 6,500 ng of genomic DNA from tumor or blood. The TCR comes from a human donor with basal cell carcinoma. The chain carries TRBV25-1 and TRBJ2-1; D is perhaps TRBD1 (5 bases). Source: PBMCs, taken before anti-PD-1 treatment. CDR3 sequence reads: CASSDVLTEQDEQFF. CDR3 DNA: TGTGCCAGCAGTGATGTACTAACAGAACAGGATGAGCAGTTCTTC.